This is a list of T cell receptor beta chains from one sample in a study of T cell repertoires in cytomegalovirus infection. Their antigens are not known. TCRdb recomputed calls from the reads with MiXCR, one row per CDR3 protein. Among 750,000 to 950,000 distinct CDR3 sequences listed, about 28% were seen once. Here the sequenced sample was cultured CD8+ T cells from PBMCs, taken from culture after CMV antigen stimulation. The source of these receptors is a human donor in good health (CMV status not recorded). Some clones in this sample may be carry-over from other donors' samples. Each CDR3 is given with its conserved first and last residue. The order of the fields is V gene, clone size, D gene, J gene, CDR3 DNA, CDR3 protein. D genes are given only for firm matches. Not every row has a clone size; where given, it reads once, few, many or a size class.

>TRBV20-1|few|NA|TRBJ2-3
TGCAGTGCTGGCCGGGGGCACCAAGTCGGAGCAGATACGCAGTATTTT
CSAGRGHQVGADTQYF
>TRBV4-1|few|TRBD1|TRBJ2-7
TGCGCCAGCAGCCAAGTCCCGGGACAGAGCTACGAGCAGTACTTC
CASSQVPGQSYEQYF
>TRBV11-3|NA|TRBD2|TRBJ2-3
TGTGCCAGCAGCAAGAGCGGGGGGTACACAGATACGCAGTATTTT
CASSKSGGYTDTQYF
>TRBV7-2|many|NA|TRBJ2-1
TGTGCCAGCAGCTTAGCGGGGACCAACAATGAGCAGTTCTTC
CASSLAGTNNEQFF
>TRBV27|few|NA|TRBJ1-2
TGTGCCAGCAGTTTTGTTTGGTCAGGACGGATAGACTATGGCTACACCTTC
CASSFVWSGRIDYGYTF
>TRBV12-3/TRBV12-4|few|NA|TRBJ2-7
TGTGCCAGCAGTCTACTTGGCAGGCAAAGGTACGAGCAGTACTTC
CASSLLGRQRYEQYF
>TRBV6-1|NA|TRBD1|TRBJ2-1
TGTGCCAGCAGCTTGACAGGGGTCTTGAACAATGAGCAGTTCTTC
CASSLTGVLNNEQFF
>TRBV6-2/TRBV6-3|few|NA|TRBJ1-1
TGTGCCAGCAGTTACGGTGGCAAGGAGGCTTTCTTT
CASSYGGKEAFF
>TRBV15|NA|NA|TRBJ2-1
TGTGCCACCGGGGTGGACAATGAGCAGTTCTTC
CATGVDNEQFF
>TRBV28|many|NA|TRBJ2-1
TGTGCCAGCAGACGGGGGTCCTCCTACAATGAGCAGTTCTTC
CASRRGSSYNEQFF
>TRBV5-5|NA|TRBD1|TRBJ1-6
TGTGCCAGTGGACAGGGTAGTACGCCCCTCCACTTT
CASGQGSTPLHF
>TRBV7-9|NA|NA|TRBJ2-6
TGTGCCAGCAGCTCTTTTAGCTCTGGGGCCAACGTCCTGACTTTC
CASSSFSSGANVLTF
>TRBV7-8|few|NA|TRBJ1-5
TGTGCCAGCAGCTTAGTTCAGGGCCTATCATATAGCAATCAGCCCCAGCATTTT
CASSLVQGLSYSNQPQHF
>TRBV7-9|NA|TRBD2|TRBJ2-1
TGTGCCAGCAGCCCCCTGTTTAGCGGGGCTCACAATGAGCAGTTCTTC
CASSPLFSGAHNEQFF
>TRBV6-2/TRBV6-3|few|TRBD1|TRBJ1-1
TGTGCCAGCAGCTACCCGGGGCTCTACAGGGGACGGGAGGCTAACACTGAAGCTTTCTTT
CASSYPGLYRGREANTEAFF
>TRBV6-1|few|NA|TRBJ1-3
TGTGCCAGCGGGGAGACAGGCGCCTACTCTGGAAACACCATATATTTT
CASGETGAYSGNTIYF
>TRBV6-2/TRBV6-3|many|TRBD1|TRBJ1-1
TGTGCCAGCAGTTGGGACAGCCTGAACACTGAAGCTTTCTTT
CASSWDSLNTEAFF
>TRBV10-3|NA|TRBD2|TRBJ2-1
TGTGCCATCAGTGAGAGCGGGGGAGATAATGAGCAGTTCTTC
CAISESGGDNEQFF
>TRBV5-6|NA|NA|TRBJ2-1
TGTGCCAGCAGCTTGGGGCACATCCTATCCTACAATGAGCAGTTCTTC
CASSLGHILSYNEQFF
>TRBV27|few|NA|TRBJ2-2
TGTGCCAGCAAGGGGAGGGAGCTGTTTTTT
CASKGRELFF
>TRBV19|few|NA|TRBJ1-2
TGTGCCAGTATGGTCCCGGGAGGATACTATGGCTACACCTTC
CASMVPGGYYGYTF
>TRBV6-1|few|NA|TRBJ1-1
TGTGCCAGCAGTGAAATATTCGAGGAACTTACTGAAGCTTTCTTT
CASSEIFEELTEAFF
>TRBV20-1|NA|NA|TRBJ2-7
TGCAGTGCTTACGACAGGTTATACTCCTACGAGCAGTACTTC
CSAYDRLYSYEQYF
>TRBV7-2|NA|NA|TRBJ1-2
TGTGCCAGCAGCTTAGCATTACTGGGTGGGTCCCGTTATGGCTACACCTTC
CASSLALLGGSRYGYTF
>TRBV20-1|NA|NA|TRBJ1-4
TGCAGTGCTAGCTCGACAACTCTTAATGAAAAACTGTTTTTT
CSASSTTLNEKLFF
>TRBV7-6|many|TRBD2|TRBJ2-5
TGTGCCAGCAGCTCCTCTCTGGGACTAGCGGGGGCCCCTCAAGAGACCCAGTACTTC
CASSSSLGLAGAPQETQYF
>TRBV27|NA|NA|TRBJ2-1
TGTGCCAGCAGTTTAGACAAGGATGAGCAGTTCTTC
CASSLDKDEQFF
>TRBV6-2/TRBV6-3|once|TRBD2|TRBJ2-3
TGTGCCAGCAGTTACTTCGGGAGGGCAGATACGCAGTATTTT
CASSYFGRADTQYF
>TRBV19|NA|NA|TRBJ1-1
TGTGCCAGTAGTATTGGTGGAGAGGCTGAAGCTTTCTTT
CASSIGGEAEAFF
>TRBV20-1|NA|NA|TRBJ1-3
TGCAGTGCTACTAGTCAGGGGTTTGGAAACACCATATATTTT
CSATSQGFGNTIYF
>TRBV7-9|many|TRBD1|TRBJ1-2
TGTGCCAGCAGCCTTCCTGACAGGGCGGGCTATGGCTACACCTTC
CASSLPDRAGYGYTF
>TRBV23-1|few|NA|TRBJ2-3
TGCGCCAGCAGTCAAATGGGTAGAGTGTTGTGTGGACTTCGGGTTTATACGCAGTATTTT
CASSQMGRVLCGLRVYTQYF
>TRBV7-6|NA|NA|TRBJ2-6
TGTGCCAGCAGCCCCTATTGGTCTCTCTCTGGGGCCAACGTCCTGACTTTC
CASSPYWSLSGANVLTF
>TRBV24-1|NA|NA|TRBJ2-1
TGTGCCACCAGTGATTTTAGGCAGAGGCTTTCCTACAATGAGCAGTTCTTC
CATSDFRQRLSYNEQFF
>TRBV7-9|NA|NA|TRBJ2-1
TGTGCCAGCAGCTTAGGGAATCCAGGGCGAAGCTTC
CASSLGNPGRSF